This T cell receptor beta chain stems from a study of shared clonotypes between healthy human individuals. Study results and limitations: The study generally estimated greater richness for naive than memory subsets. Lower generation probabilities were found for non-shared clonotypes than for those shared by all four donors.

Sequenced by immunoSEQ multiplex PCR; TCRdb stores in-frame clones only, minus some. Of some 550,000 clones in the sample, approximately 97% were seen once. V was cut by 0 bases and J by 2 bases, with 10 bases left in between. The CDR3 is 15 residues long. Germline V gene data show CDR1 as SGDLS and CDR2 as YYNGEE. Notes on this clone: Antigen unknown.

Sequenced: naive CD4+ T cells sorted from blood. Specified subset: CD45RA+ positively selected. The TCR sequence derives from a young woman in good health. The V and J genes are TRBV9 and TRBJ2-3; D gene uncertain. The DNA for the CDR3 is TGTGCCAGCAGCGTAGTTGGACCAACCACAGATACGCAGTATTTT. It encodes CASSVVGPTTDTQYF.